This T cell receptor (beta chain) is drawn from a study of shared clonotypes between healthy human individuals (dated by TCRdb to the early 2020s). Broadly, across the study: A few men and two women, aged 18 to 49 years, made up the cohort. For each donor, three plates each were used for CD4 naive and CD4 memory, two plates were used for CD8 naive, and one plate was used for CD8 memory. Libraries were prepared and TCR repertoires were sequenced by different laboratories using diverse techniques, in order to increase sequencing depth and limit assay-specific biases. Per donor, leukapheresis produced somewhere between about 0.94 and 9 billion PBMCs. Blood TCR repertoires of five healthy adults were deeply sequenced to estimate repertoire size and the extent of clonotype sharing between individuals.

Broad study findings and their caveats: Roughly 5.2% of naive CD4, 3.5% of naive CD8, about 2.1% of memory CD4, and roughly 0.4% of memory CD8 clonotypes were shared across a few donors. Based on pairwise subsampling, the degree of clonotype sharing among donors was expected to be affected by sequencing depth. The genetic and exposure-history diversity represented was limited by the small number of donors. Even with the large sequencing depth, rarefaction of the sorted-subset datasets indicated that sequencing was incomplete. Higher generation probabilities were observed for clonotypes shared by all four sorted-subset donors than for non-shared clonotypes. Estimated clonotype richness was generally larger for naive than for memory subsets. Sampling was restricted to blood, and TCR repertoires in tissues likely differ from the TCR repertoires found in blood.

Donors were healthy HIV-negative adults with no recently reported acute infections or vaccinations. All donors were Caucasian adults living in Nashville, Tennessee, USA. Magnetic negative selection was used to enrich CD4+ T cells, after which naive cells were positively selected on CD45RA and the negative fraction became the memory subset. Blood was collected by leukapheresis, and PBMCs were isolated by Ficoll-Histopaque density gradient centrifugation and then cryopreserved in liquid nitrogen vapor phase. Purity and quantity of every magnetically sorted T cell population were checked by analytical flow cytometry. Genomic DNA was isolated from every sorted fraction and measured by UV absorbance on a Nanodrop 2000c. TCR CDR3 regions were amplified from genomic DNA by multiplex PCR using the deep immunoSEQ assay. Extracted genomic DNA from each cell subset was spread evenly across all wells of several immunoSEQ 96-well plates, with each plate serving as a replicate. For sorted subsets, each replicate PCR was loaded with 200 ng genomic DNA, equivalent to about 30,000 T cell genomes. Purified libraries were measured with a Qubit 3.0 fluorometer, size-checked on a Bioanalyzer 2100, and measured again with the KAPA Library Quantification kit. A separate single-read 150-cycle Illumina NextSeq 550 flow cell was used to sequence each immunoSEQ 96-well plate. As for the authors' bioinformatics: Because the immunoSEQ output held only junctional sequences and lacked quality scores, the filtering could not match the filtering applied to full-length reads. To assign V/J genes and CDR3, sequences were annotated against IMGT germline references using PyIR, a Python wrapper for IgBLAST v1.9. Reads with weak V/J assignments (E-value above 1e-6), missing CDR3, stop codons, out-of-frame junctions, or ambiguous translated residues were removed. V3J clonotypes were defined as sequences sharing an identical inferred V gene, J gene, and CDR3 amino acid sequence. Percentage overlap between repertoires was computed as shared unique clonotypes divided by the size of the smaller repertoire. Repertoire richness was assessed with RTK rarefaction, the Chao1 estimator, and Recon v2.1 estimates of unobserved clonotypes. For all TCRbeta clonotypes obtained by the gDNA method from a handful of donors, generation probabilities were computed with OLGA. The table was pulled from immuneACCESS by TCRdb, which kept in-frame rearrangements only. Such tables lose some clones; where checked, under half of the loss comes from unresolved V genes, and the rest has no known cause. V, J and clone size reflect that table, while D and trimming were determined from the DNA. The sample yields about 1.5 million clones; about 98% were counted once. The ten largest account for about 0.4% of the sample.

Concerning this clone itself: What this receptor recognizes is not known. No base quality values were provided; no much bigger clone lies one nucleotide off.

CDR1 ENHRY and CDR2 SYGVKD are derived from the germline V gene. V and J lose 11 bases and 4 bases, and a span of 12 bases separates them. The CDR3, cysteine through phenylalanine, is 11 amino acids long. The retained sequence is limited to the CDR3, 33 bases, with the frame set at the first base. The sequence came from a man aged 30 to 39 in good health. This chain is built from TRBV10-3 and TRBJ2-7; the D gene remains uncertain. The specimen sequenced was naive CD4+ T cells sorted from blood. The intended sense of this specimen's cell subset or site label: CD45RA+ positively selected. The DNA is as follows: TGTGCCCTCGGAGCCGGATACGAGCAGTACTTC. Translated, it gives CALGAGYEQYF.